The 9 T cell receptor beta chains listed next were all sequenced from one sample in a study of vaccination effects on CD4 cells after COVID-19. Antigen-specific CD4+ T cells were expanded (with viral peptide pools) by the ViraFEST assay ahead of sequencing. Upon completion of around ten days in culture, CD4+ T cells were isolated. Each participant was administered two doses of either the BNT162b2 or the mRNA-1273 vaccine. Profiled with immunoSEQ multiplex PCR; TCRdb holds only in-frame clones, not every one. The sample yields about 31,000 clones, around three fifths seen once. Antigens for these TCRs are unknown. Sequencing was performed on CD4+ T cells from PBMCs cultured with SARS-CoV-2 spike peptides, taken after COVID-19 vaccination. Receptor source: a human donor who received a COVID-19 vaccine.

The rearrangement links TRBV7-8 to TRBJ2-1, with 7 bases that match TRBD2. Germline trimming cut 1 base from V and 3 bases from J; bases unmatched to any gene: 3. Per germline, CDR1 SGHVS and CDR2 FQNEAQ. CDR3 length: 15 amino acids. As DNA, the CDR3 is TGTGCCAGCAGCTTAGACCTAGCGGACTACAATGAGCAGTTCTTC. This codes for CASSLDLADYNEQFF.

This clone was counted only a few times. V gene TRBV14 combines with J gene TRBJ1-1; D is unresolved. CDR3 length equals 13 residues. Trimming cost V 3 bases and J 0 bases, with 5 bases left between them. Germline V gives CDR1 SGHDN, CDR2 FVKESK. CDR3 DNA sequence: TGTGCCAGCAGCCACGGTTTGAACACTGAAGCTTTCTTT. Protein: CASSHGLNTEAFF.

The chain uses TRBV5-4 and TRBJ2-1; 9 bases agree with TRBD2. CDR3 length equals 15 residues. CDR1 and CDR2 from the germline V gene are SGHNT and YYREEE (reference sequence). V was clipped by 4 bases and J by 8 bases; unmatched bases: 10. The CDR3 nucleotides are TGTGCCAGCAGCCAGAAGCGCGGGGGGGTCGATGAGCAGTTCTTC. Amino acid sequence: CASSQKRGGVDEQFF.

This clone was seen a few times. The chain joins TRBV7-9 to TRBJ1-5; D not resolved. The germline V gene has CDR1 SEHNR and CDR2 FQNEAQ (reference sequence). The CDR3 spans 13 residues. The V end lost 0 bases, the J end lost 9 bases, and 9 bases lay between the germline ends. DNA for the CDR3: TGTGCCAGCAGCTTAGCGGCCGTCGGGCCCCAGCATTTT. Residues: CASSLAAVGPQHF.

A few counts support this clone. The chain carries TRBV27 and TRBJ1-2; maybe TRBD1 (6 bases). Deletions cut 3 bases from V and 5 bases from J, with 10 bases between. Looked up from germline, CDR1 is MNHEY and CDR2 is SMNVEV (reference sequence). The CDR3 sequence is 13 residues long. CDR3: CASSFGQGYGYTF. In DNA, the CDR3 is TGTGCCAGCAGTTTCGGGCAGGGGTATGGCTACACCTTC.

This clone occurred once. The chain is built from TRBV6-2 or TRBV6-3 and TRBJ1-2; D is ambiguous. Germline CDR1 MNHEY, CDR2 SVGEGT. The CDR3 consists of 11 residues. The germline V and J ends were trimmed by 6 bases and 4 bases, with 6 bases remaining between them. The CDR3 bases are TGTGCCAGCAGCCTCCTCTATGGCTACACCTTC. It specifies CASSLLYGYTF.

This rearrangement joins TRBV19 to TRBJ1-6; D uncertain. Trimming stripped 9 bases from V and 7 bases from J, with 22 bases between. CDR1 and CDR2 from the germline V gene are LNHDA and SQIVND (reference sequence). The CDR3 has 16 amino acids. CDR3 DNA sequence: TGTGCCAGAAAGAAAAAAGCGACACTAGACAATTCACCCCTCCACTTT. Its protein product is CARKKKATLDNSPLHF.

The chain joins TRBV10-3 to TRBJ2-1; the D gene is possibly TRBD1 (5 bases). Germline CDR1 and CDR2: ENHRY and SYGVKD. With 0 bases removed from V and 4 bases from J, the gap between germline ends came to 13 bases. The CDR3 runs to 16 residues. This CDR3 reads CAISESGHGSYNEQFF. The CDR3 bases are TGTGCCATCAGTGAGTCGGGGCACGGTTCGTACAATGAGCAGTTCTTC.

This clone appeared once. The V and J genes are TRBV6-1 and TRBJ2-1; 10 bases are shared with TRBD2. Germline-derived CDR1 and CDR2 are MNHNS and SASEGT. The CDR3 has 15 residues. With 3 bases clipped from V and 3 bases from J, the junction kept 2 bases outside the gene matches. The CDR3 DNA sequence: TGTGCCAGCAGTGAGACTAGCGGGCTCTACAATGAGCAGTTCTTC. Encoded protein: CASSETSGLYNEQFF.